Following are 26 T cell receptor beta chains from one sample sequenced in a study of blood T cell repertoires in COVID-19. Sequencing used immunoSEQ multiplex PCR; TCRdb keeps in-frame clones, though not all of them. The repertoire has approximately 24,000 clones, 89% of them found once; the top ten carry over 25%. The sample consisted of peripheral blood. Receptors were obtained from a woman in her 70s with active COVID-19.

The gene calls are TRBV15 and TRBJ2-3; a weak D match, TRBD1 (5 bases). This CDR3 comprises 18 residues. Trimming removed 0 bases at V and 0 bases at J, with 16 bases between. The V gene's germline CDR1 is LNHNV and CDR2 YYDKDF (reference sequence). CDR3 residues: CATSREPDSHPSTDTQYF. The CDR3 DNA follows: TGTGCCACCAGCAGAGAACCCGACAGCCATCCTAGCACAGATACGCAGTATTTT. Full variable domain (outside the CDR3, taken from reference TRBV15 and TRBJ2-3): DAMVIQNPRYQVTQFGKPVTLSCSQTLNHNVMYWYQQKSSQAPKLLFHYYDKDFNNEADTPDNFQSRRPNTSFCFLDIRSPGLGDTAMYLCATSREPDSHPSTDTQYFGPGTRLTVL.

V and J are TRBV7-3 and TRBJ2-3, with no clear D. V dropped 5 bases and J dropped 4 bases, with 10 bases sitting between them. The CDR3 covers 13 residues. CDR1 SGHTA and CDR2 FQGTGA come from the germline V gene. The CDR3 loop reads CASSRRSADTQYF. The CDR3 DNA sequence: TGTGCCAGCAGCCGGCGGTCGGCAGATACGCAGTATTTT.

J is TRBJ1-4 and V is TRBV28; D gene uncertain. The CDR3 consists of 13 residues. Germline V lookup: CDR1 MDHEN, CDR2 SYDVKM. V was trimmed by 8 bases and J by 8 bases, leaving 15 bases between them. CDR3 bases: TGTGCCAGCGGGCGGAGGAAAGGGGAAAAACTGTTTTTT. It codes for CASGRRKGEKLFF.

The rearrangement uses TRBV7-3 and TRBJ1-1, with a tentative D call TRBD1 (5 bases). Germline CDR1 and CDR2: SGHTA and FQGTGA. The CDR3 is 15 amino acids. Deletions cut 3 bases from V and 2 bases from J, with 13 bases between. The CDR3 loop is CASSFLPRGNTEAFF. As DNA, the CDR3 is TGTGCCAGCAGCTTCCTGCCTAGGGGCAACACTGAAGCTTTCTTT.

This rearrangement joins TRBV4-1 to TRBJ2-7; TRBD1 matches at 7 bases. The J call may be wrong; the DNA end is better matched by TRBJ2-1. This CDR3 comprises 15 residues. CDR1 and CDR2 from the germline V gene are MGHRA and YSYEKL. This CDR3 is CASSHQRDRLNEQFF. DNA of the CDR3: TGCGCCAGCAGTCACCAAAGGGACAGACTCAATGAGCAGTTCTTC.

The rearrangement links TRBV7-3 to TRBJ2-3, with a possible D match to TRBD2 (6 bases). CDR1 is SGHTA, CDR2 FQGTGA, per germline. The ends were cut back, 6 bases at V and 5 bases at J, with 24 bases in the middle. The CDR3 is 17 residues long. The CDR3 is CASRQSAGTGVQDTQYF. The CDR3, as DNA: TGTGCCAGCAGACAGTCTGCCGGGACGGGGGTCCAAGATACGCAGTATTTT.

The V gene is TRBV29-1, the J gene TRBJ2-3, with 11 bases lining up with TRBD2. Per germline, CDR1 SQVTM and CDR2 ANQGSEA. The J segment lost 1 base and the V segment lost 7 bases, leaving 4 bases of the junction unmatched. CDR3 size: 14 residues. In DNA, the CDR3 is TGCAGCGGGACGACTAGCGGGGGCACAGATACGCAGTATTTT. Its translation is CSGTTSGGTDTQYF.

This clone was detected only a few times. Distinct nucleotide sequences in the sample also encode this CDR3. The chain links TRBV2 to TRBJ2-3; TRBD1 aligns across 9 bases. Trimming removed 3 bases from V and 6 bases from J; junction bases left unmatched: 4. Germline V gene sequence: CDR1 SNHLY, CDR2 FYNNEI. This CDR3 contains 14 residues. Here the CDR3 reads CASSEDRGRDTQYF. Written as DNA, the CDR3 is TGTGCCAGCAGTGAGGACAGGGGACGGGATACGCAGTATTTT.

J is TRBJ1-1 and V is TRBV7-8; TRBD1 is a possible D gene (6 bases). The CDR3 consists of 14 residues. Germline CDR1 SGHVS, CDR2 FQNEAQ. V was cut by 2 bases and J by 5 bases, with 12 bases left in between. The CDR3: CASSLQGRVTEAFF. The CDR3 DNA is TGTGCCAGCAGCTTACAGGGGCGGGTTACTGAAGCTTTCTTT.

The chain couples TRBV24-1 to TRBJ1-1; D gene uncertain. The length of the CDR3 is 15 residues. The germline V gene has CDR1 KGHDR and CDR2 SFDVKD. With 4 bases removed from V and 1 base from J, the gap between germline ends came to 12 bases. The CDR3 here is CATSDPSGGNTEAFF. CDR3 nucleotide sequence: TGTGCCACCAGTGACCCCTCGGGAGGGAACACTGAAGCTTTCTTT.

The CDR3 coding sequence is TGTGCCAGCAGGTTGACTAGCCGTAACGAGCAGTACTTC. Translated, it gives CASRLTSRNEQYF. This sequence joins TRBV6-6 and TRBJ2-7; 7 nucleotides line up with TRBD2. With 6 bases clipped from V and 5 bases from J, the junction kept 7 bases outside the gene matches. CDR1 and CDR2 from the germline V gene are MNHNY and SVGAGI (reference sequence). This CDR3 spans 13 amino acids.

The chain has TRBV28 and TRBJ2-3; TRBD2 matches 8 bases. The germline V gene encodes CDR1 MDHEN and CDR2 SYDVKM. There are 17 residues in the CDR3. V gave up 5 bases and J gave up 3 bases; unmatched junction bases: 13. The CDR3 loop is CASSTQGAGDGTDTQYF. DNA for the CDR3: TGTGCCAGCAGTACCCAGGGAGCGGGGGATGGAACAGATACGCAGTATTTT.

The rearrangement links TRBV28 to TRBJ1-2, with 9 bases fitting TRBD1. The CDR3 is 14 residues long. The V segment lost 5 bases and the J segment 2 bases; nucleotides outside the gene matches: 3. CDR1 is MDHEN, CDR2 SYDVKM, per germline. CDR3 in DNA: TGTGCCAGCAGTATCGGACAGGGGAACTATGGCTACACCTTC. Encoded protein: CASSIGQGNYGYTF.

V is TRBV4-2 and J is TRBJ1-4; D perhaps matches TRBD1 (6 bases). Trimming removed 5 bases at V and 4 bases at J, with 11 bases between. CDR3 length: 14 amino acids. Germline V gene data show CDR1 as LGHNA and CDR2 as YNFKEQ. CDR3 in amino acids: CASSTGGRNEKLFF. In DNA form, the CDR3 reads TGTGCCAGCAGCACCGGGGGGCGTAATGAAAAACTGTTTTTT.

The J gene is TRBJ2-1, the V gene TRBV9; 10 bases line up with TRBD1. Trimming removed 1 base from V and 7 bases from J; junction bases left unmatched: 5. CDR3 size: 15 residues. Looked up from germline, CDR1 is SGDLS and CDR2 is YYNGEE. The CDR3 loop reads CASSVIGQGENEQFF. In DNA form, the CDR3 reads TGTGCCAGCAGCGTAATCGGACAGGGGGAGAATGAGCAGTTCTTC. Together with reference TRBV9 and TRBJ2-1, the CDR3 gives the full variable domain: DSGVTQTPKHLITATGQRVTLRCSPRSGDLSVYWYQQSLDQGLQFLIQYYNGEERAKGNILERFSAQQFPDLHSELNLSSLELGDSALYFCASSVIGQGENEQFFGPGTRLTVL.

This clone was counted between two and nine times. This CDR3 reads CASSPGTAPYF. In DNA, the CDR3 is TGTGCCAGCAGCCCGGGGACAGCGCCCTACTTC. This sequence joins TRBV7-9 and TRBJ2-5; 7 bases match TRBD1. The CDR3 totals 11 residues. Germline values: CDR1 SEHNR, CDR2 FQNEAQ (reference sequence). Trimming took 5 bases from V and 14 from J; bases not matched to a gene: 8.

The chain joins TRBV30 to TRBJ2-5; D remains unclear. With 3 bases removed from V and 4 bases from J, the gap between germline ends came to 6 bases. CDR3 length: 11 residues. Germline CDR1 reads GTSNPN; CDR2 reads SVGIG (reference sequence). The CDR3 sequence is CAWSLGETQYF. CDR3 sequence (DNA): TGTGCCTGGAGCCTAGGAGAGACCCAGTACTTC.

The sample holds one count of this clone. This chain links TRBV6-4 with TRBJ2-3; D may be TRBD1 (6 bases). V lost 5 bases to trimming and J lost 3 bases, with 15 bases between them. Germline V lookup: CDR1 MRHNA, CDR2 SNTAGT. The CDR3 loop spans 15 amino acids. In DNA, the CDR3 is TGTGCCAGCAGTCAGGGCCCAGGGGTGACAGATACGCAGTATTTT. Translation: CASSQGPGVTDTQYF.

The chain is built from TRBV5-4 and TRBJ2-5; D is unresolved. This CDR3 spans 14 amino acids. Trimming took off 4 bases at V and 1 base at J, with 11 bases between the two ends. Germline V gene data show CDR1 as SGHNT and CDR2 as YYREEE (reference sequence). CDR3 amino acids: CASSHPQFQETQYF. CDR3 bases: TGTGCCAGCAGCCACCCACAATTCCAAGAGACCCAGTACTTC.

The chain joins TRBV9 to TRBJ2-3; 10 nucleotides match TRBD2. J lost 7 bases, V lost 0 bases, and 8 bases had no gene match. Germline V lookup: CDR1 SGDLS, CDR2 YYNGEE. This CDR3 is built from 16 residues. CDR3 protein: CASSVEIAGGPNTQYF. For the CDR3, the DNA is TGTGCCAGCAGCGTAGAGATAGCGGGGGGCCCCAATACGCAGTATTTT.

The J gene is TRBJ2-7, the V gene TRBV11-2, with 11 nucleotides matching TRBD2. This CDR3 region has 15 residues. CDR1 and CDR2 (germline): SGHAT, FQNNGV. Trimming at V came to 4 bases and at J to 5 bases, leaving 7 bases not matched to a gene. The CDR3 nucleotides read TGTGCCAGCAGCTCCCTTAGCGGGGGGGCCGACGAGCAGTACTTC. Its protein is CASSSLSGGADEQYF. The full variable domain, with the rest looked up from reference TRBV11-2 and TRBJ2-7, is EAGVAQSPRYKIIEKRQSVAFWCNPISGHATLYWYQQILGQGPKLLIQFQNNGVVDDSQLPKDRFSAERLKGVDSTLKIQPAKLEDSAVYLCASSSLSGGADEQYFGPGTRLTVT.

The V call is TRBV7-2, the J call TRBJ1-2; unclear D gene. Trimming cost V 4 bases and J 4 bases, with 16 bases left between them. The CDR3 length is 15 residues. Germline V gene lookup returns CDR1 SGHTA and CDR2 FQGNSA. CDR3 sequence reads: CASSSSGKGGYGYTF. Written as DNA, the CDR3 is TGTGCCAGCAGCTCGTCCGGGAAGGGAGGCTATGGCTACACCTTC.

This sequence joins TRBV19 and TRBJ1-6; 10 bases fit TRBD1. Germline CDR1 and CDR2: LNHDA and SQIVND (reference sequence). Losses at the gene ends were 1 base for V and 8 bases for J; bases not matched to a gene: 5. This CDR3 comprises 16 residues. The CDR3 sequence: CASSIGTTGGDSPLHF. CDR3 DNA: TGTGCCAGTAGTATAGGCACGACAGGGGGCGATTCACCCCTCCACTTT.

The chain has TRBV7-2 and TRBJ2-7; 8 bases match TRBD1. With V trimmed by 1 base and J by 2 bases, 7 bases remained unmatched. The CDR3 spans 16 residues. Per germline, CDR1 SGHTA and CDR2 FQGNSA. CDR3 sequence: CASSLDGTGLPYEQYF. The CDR3 coding sequence is TGTGCCAGCAGCTTAGACGGGACAGGTTTACCCTACGAGCAGTACTTC.

The chain recombines TRBV9 with TRBJ1-6; 7 bases map to TRBD1. The V gene end was trimmed by 0 bases and the J gene end by 7 bases; junction bases not matched to a gene: 4. Germline values: CDR1 SGDLS, CDR2 YYNGEE. The CDR3 covers 15 residues. The CDR3 sequence: CASSVGGRGNSPLHF. The CDR3 DNA reads TGTGCCAGCAGCGTAGGGGGCAGGGGGAATTCACCCCTCCACTTT.

The V call is TRBV3-1 (or the pseudogene TRBV3-2), the J call TRBJ1-2; 10 bases align to TRBD1. With V trimmed by 4 bases and J by 4 bases, 6 bases remained unmatched. This CDR3 comprises 15 residues. Germline CDR1 and CDR2: LGHDT and YNNKEL (reference sequence). The CDR3 DNA sequence: TGTGCCAGCAGCCGGGACAGGGGAGTTTTCTATGGCTACACCTTC. Residues: CASSRDRGVFYGYTF.